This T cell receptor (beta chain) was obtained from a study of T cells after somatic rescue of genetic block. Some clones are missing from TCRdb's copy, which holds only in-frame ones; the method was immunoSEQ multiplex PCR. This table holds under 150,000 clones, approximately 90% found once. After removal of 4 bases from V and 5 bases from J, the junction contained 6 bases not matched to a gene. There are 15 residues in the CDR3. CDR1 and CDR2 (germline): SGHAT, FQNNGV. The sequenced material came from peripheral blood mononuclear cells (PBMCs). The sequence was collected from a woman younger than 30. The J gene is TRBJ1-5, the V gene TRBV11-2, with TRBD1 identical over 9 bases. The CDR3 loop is CASSSTGGEDQPQHF. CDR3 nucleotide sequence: TGTGCCAGCAGCTCGACAGGGGGGGAGGATCAGCCCCAGCATTTT.